The T cell receptor beta chain under discussion was sequenced for a study of blood T cells in healthy people across ages. This clonotype was detected a few times. No antigen is known for it. Collection of roughly 10 milliliters of peripheral blood was performed for each donor. Per-sample yields of isolated PBMCs were at least 7 million. General study points: Unsorted PBMC material precluded a definitive naive versus antigen-experienced comparison.

Through a sample-barcoded 5' primer and a J-beta primer mix, a second PCR was run for roughly 6 to 12 cycles. TCRdb reanalysed the 5' RACE reads using MiXCR and keeps one entry per CDR3 protein. The sample comprises some 1,800,000 distinct CDR3 sequences, around 42% of which are singletons, and approximately 22% rests with the top ten. This CDR3 comprises 14 residues. CDR1 is SQVTM and CDR2 is ANQGSEA in the germline V gene. Trimming left V 3 bases short and J 1 base short, with 11 bases between. This receptor was identified in a human donor in good health. This rearrangement joins TRBV29-1 to TRBJ2-3, with D perhaps TRBD1 or TRBD2 (5 bases each). The sample comprised blood. The CDR3 reads CSVDGEGGTDTQYF. The CDR3 DNA follows: TGCAGCGTTGACGGGGAAGGGGGCACAGATACGCAGTATTTT.